The source of this T cell receptor (beta chain) is a study of cytomegalovirus exposure and HLA in healthy donors. Study-wide points: An analysis was carried out later, and it reportedly showed fewer N-insertions in an Asian-associated ancestry cluster than the roughly 700-donor mean. The authors confirmed in vitro that a few CMV-associated chains were specific for CMV antigens.

The V end lost 4 bases, the J end lost 8 bases, and 11 bases lay between the germline ends. CDR3 length: 12 amino acids. In germline, CDR1 is SGDLS, CDR2 YYNGEE. Note on this clone: Its specificity is unknown.

Primers included in the PCR were 60 Vbeta and 13 Jbeta primers. Here immunoSEQ multiplex PCR was the method, and the copy in TCRdb shows in-frame clones only, minus some. Of 30,000 to 40,000 clones in the sample, roughly 79% were seen once. V and J are TRBV9 and TRBJ2-3; no clear D gene. The source of this sequence is a woman aged 40 to 50 in good health and CMV-seronegative. The specimen sequenced was PBMCs. The CDR3 coding sequence is TGTGCCAGCAGCCCTAGTCTGGGTACGCAGTATTTT. Translation gives CASSPSLGTQYF.